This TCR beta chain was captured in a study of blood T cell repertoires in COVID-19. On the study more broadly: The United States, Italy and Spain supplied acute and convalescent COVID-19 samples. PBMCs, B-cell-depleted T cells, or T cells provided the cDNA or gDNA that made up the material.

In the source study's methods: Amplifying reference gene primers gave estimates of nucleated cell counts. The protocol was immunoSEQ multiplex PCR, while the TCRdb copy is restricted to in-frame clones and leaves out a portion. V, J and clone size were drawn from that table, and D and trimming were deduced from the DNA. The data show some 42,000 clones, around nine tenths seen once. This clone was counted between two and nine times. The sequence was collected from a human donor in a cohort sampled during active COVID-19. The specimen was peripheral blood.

The chain's CDR3 is CASSPETGSSTEAFF. The CDR3 DNA sequence: TGTGCCAGCAGCCCCGAGACAGGGTCCAGCACTGAAGCTTTCTTT. The genes are TRBV7-9 and TRBJ1-1; the match to TRBD1 covers 7 bases. This CDR3 spans 15 amino acids. The ends lost 5 bases at V and 4 bases at J; junction bases unmatched: 10. In germline, CDR1 is SEHNR, CDR2 FQNEAQ (reference sequence).